Sample share makes the clone carrying this T cell receptor beta chain medium-sized (0.01 to 0.1%). The antigen is undetermined. The sample belongs to a study of T-cell reconstitution after alpha-beta-depleted transplantation in children. Unique molecular identifiers were incorporated during preparation of the TCRbeta library. TCRdb re-called the PCR reads through MiXCR, storing one row per CDR3 protein. The repertoire holds thousands of distinct CDR3 sequences, with approximately 9.1% as singletons. Study-level findings and limits: Some patients' high day-60 TCRbeta diversity was traced to surviving recipient T cells and thymic progenitors. A year had passed since transplant, and T-cell counts and diversity by then came mostly from newly produced T cells. Several hundred expanded graft clones reportedly gave rise to the alpha-beta T cells present about two months after transplant.

Germline V lookup: CDR1 SGHRS, CDR2 YFSETQ. This CDR3 is 11 amino acids long. Trimming took 0 bases from V and 5 from J, leaving 3 bases between them. The clonotype originates from a male patient between 2 and 15 years old who had a stem cell transplant for acute lymphoblastic leukemia, so the T cells may come from the graft donor. The sample was PBMCs, mostly from graft donor cells, taken 180 days after TCRalphabeta/CD19-depleted stem cell transplant. This sequence joins TRBV5-1 and TRBJ2-7; D ambiguous. CDR3 sequence: CASSLVDEQYF. CDR3 sequence (DNA): TGCGCCAGCAGCTTGGTGGACGAGCAGTACTTC.